This TCR beta chain was obtained from a study of blood T cell repertoires in COVID-19. Method: immunoSEQ multiplex PCR; TCRdb's copy keeps in-frame clones and lacks some. Here the sample spans over 60,000 clones, 65% to 90% being singletons. Germline lookup yields CDR1 GTSNPN and CDR2 SVGIG (reference sequence). Trimming took off 3 bases at V and 4 bases at J, with 10 bases between the two ends. This CDR3 region has 12 residues. This clonotype was obtained from a man aged 45-65 years with COVID-19, enrolled during active disease. The gene calls are TRBV30 and TRBJ2-7; D may be TRBD1 (6 bases). Sequenced material: peripheral blood. The CDR3 loop is CAWSQGMYEQYF. CDR3 nucleotide sequence: TGTGCCTGGAGCCAGGGGATGTACGAGCAGTACTTC.